This T cell receptor beta chain derives from a study of blood T cells in healthy people across ages. On the study more broadly: The capture of about one barcoded beta molecule per two T cells was achieved by template switching. Findings and limits, study-wide: CMV status of donors was unknown, possibly confounding expanded clonotype changes.

V shed 10 bases and J shed 3 bases, with 13 bases lying between them. The germline V gene encodes CDR1 SEHNR and CDR2 FQNEAQ (reference sequence). The CDR3 is 12 residues long. With a J-beta primer mix and a sample-barcoded 5' primer, a second PCR ran about 7 to 11 cycles. TCRdb passed the 5' RACE reads through MiXCR, listing each CDR3 protein once. This sample has 540,000 or so distinct CDR3 sequences; 27% occur once, and the top ten carry around 18%. Donors ranged from about 6 to 95 years old and were healthy Caucasians in Russia. Total RNA was isolated from each sample in quantities of at least 6 micrograms. In the case of this clonotype: The antigen remains undetermined.

Sequencing was performed on blood. The rearrangement links TRBV7-9 to TRBJ2-7; D tentatively reads TRBD1 or TRBD2 (5 bases each). This TCR came from a woman in her seventies in good health. CDR3 DNA sequence: TGTGCCACGAACGGTGGGGGCTACGAGCAGTACGTC. Amino acids: CATNGGGYEQYV.